This T cell receptor beta chain was sequenced for a study of cytomegalovirus exposure and HLA in healthy donors. A multiplex PCR was run with 60 Vbeta primers and 13 Jbeta primers. Produced via immunoSEQ multiplex PCR; TCRdb's table is partial and in-frame only. The repertoire holds some 190,000 clones, with approximately 88% as singletons. This receptor was identified in a boy aged 2 to 10 in good health and CMV-seronegative. The sample taken for sequencing was PBMCs.

The CDR3 sequence: CASTKVGRLYEQYF. CDR3 DNA sequence: TGTGCCAGCACAAAAGTGGGTAGACTGTACGAGCAGTACTTC. The gene calls are TRBV6-5 and TRBJ2-7; D not resolved. The CDR3 runs to 14 residues. The V end lost 7 bases, the J end lost 4 bases, and 17 bases lay between the germline ends. Germline lookup yields CDR1 MNHEY and CDR2 SVGAGI.